One and the same sample provided the 4 T cell receptor beta chains below, sequenced in a study of cytomegalovirus exposure and HLA in healthy donors. This PCR relied on a set of 60 Vbeta primers and 13 Jbeta primers. The repertoire was sequenced with immunoSEQ multiplex PCR; TCRdb's copy has only in-frame clones and lacks some. The sample holds roughly 220,000 clones. What was sequenced was PBMCs. The origin of the receptors is a girl between 2 and 10 years old in good health and CMV-seropositive.

This sequence joins TRBV7-3 and TRBJ2-3, with 7 bases aligning to TRBD2. CDR1 and CDR2 from the germline V gene are SGHTA and FQGTGA. Trimming took 3 bases from V and 9 from J; bases not matched to a gene: 6. The CDR3 extends over 13 amino acids. The CDR3 nucleotides read TGTGCCAGCAGCTTGGGTTCGGGAGGAACGCAGTATTTT. This encodes CASSLGSGGTQYF.

The chain combines TRBV9 with TRBJ1-5; TRBD1 might be the D (5 bases). Trimming pared 0 bases from V and 4 bases from J, leaving 11 bases between. The CDR3 extends over 15 amino acids. Germline V CDR1 and CDR2: SGDLS, YYNGEE. This CDR3 is CASSVDGGGNQPQHF. For the CDR3, the DNA is TGTGCCAGCAGCGTAGACGGGGGGGGAAATCAGCCCCAGCATTTT.

The V and J genes are TRBV28 and TRBJ1-5, with D hard to call. Germline assignment: CDR1 MDHEN and CDR2 SYDVKM. Trimming left V 1 base short and J 4 bases short, with 5 bases between. The CDR3 contains 13 residues. CDR3 region: CASSLYSNQPQHF. Written as DNA, the CDR3 is TGTGCCAGCAGTTTATATAGTAATCAGCCCCAGCATTTT.

This chain joins TRBV27 and TRBJ2-7; D is possibly TRBD1 (8 bases). CDR1 and CDR2 from the germline V gene are MNHEY and SMNVEV (reference sequence). Trimming shortened V by 1 base and J by 5 bases, and 12 bases separated the two germline ends. This CDR3 contains 14 residues. The DNA of the CDR3 is TGTGCCAGCAGTTTATTACAGGGGGGGGACGAGCAGTACTTC. Translation: CASSLLQGGDEQYF.